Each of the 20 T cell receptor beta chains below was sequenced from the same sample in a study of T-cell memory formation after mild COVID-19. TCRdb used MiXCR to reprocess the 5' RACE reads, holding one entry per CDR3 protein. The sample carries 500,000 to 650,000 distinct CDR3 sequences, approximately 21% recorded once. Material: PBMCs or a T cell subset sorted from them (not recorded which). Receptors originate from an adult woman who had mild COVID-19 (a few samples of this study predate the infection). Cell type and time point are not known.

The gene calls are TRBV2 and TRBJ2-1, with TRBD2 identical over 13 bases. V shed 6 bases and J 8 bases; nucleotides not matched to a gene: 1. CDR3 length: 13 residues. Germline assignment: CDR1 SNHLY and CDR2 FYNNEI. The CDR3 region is CASRLAGGYEQFF. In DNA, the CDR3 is TGTGCCAGCAGACTAGCGGGAGGGTATGAGCAGTTCTTC.

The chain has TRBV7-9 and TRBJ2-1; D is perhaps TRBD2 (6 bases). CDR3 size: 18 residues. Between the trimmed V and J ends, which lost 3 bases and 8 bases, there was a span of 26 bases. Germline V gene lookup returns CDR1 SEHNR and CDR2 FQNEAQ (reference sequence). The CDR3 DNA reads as TGTGCCAGCAGCTTGCCCCTCGCGGGACTGGAGGGTTTGGATGAGCAGTTCTTC. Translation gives CASSLPLAGLEGLDEQFF.

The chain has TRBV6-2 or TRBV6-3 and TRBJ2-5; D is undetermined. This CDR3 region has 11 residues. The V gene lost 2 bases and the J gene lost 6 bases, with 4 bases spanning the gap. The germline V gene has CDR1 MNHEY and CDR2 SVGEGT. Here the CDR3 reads CASSYHQTQYF. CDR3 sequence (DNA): TGTGCCAGCAGTTACCACCAGACCCAGTACTTC.

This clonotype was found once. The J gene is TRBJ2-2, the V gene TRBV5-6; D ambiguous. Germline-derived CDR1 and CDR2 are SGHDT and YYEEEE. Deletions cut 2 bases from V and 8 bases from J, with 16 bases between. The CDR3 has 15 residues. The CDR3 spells CASSLPGPQGGELFF. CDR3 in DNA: TGTGCCAGCAGCTTACCGGGCCCCCAAGGAGGGGAGCTGTTTTTT.

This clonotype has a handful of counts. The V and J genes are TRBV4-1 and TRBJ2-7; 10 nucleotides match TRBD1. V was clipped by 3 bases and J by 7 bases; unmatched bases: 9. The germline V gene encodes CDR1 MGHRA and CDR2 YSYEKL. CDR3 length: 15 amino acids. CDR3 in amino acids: CASSQGDRGTGEQYF. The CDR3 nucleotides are TGCGCCAGCAGCCAGGGGGACAGGGGAACGGGGGAGCAGTACTTC.

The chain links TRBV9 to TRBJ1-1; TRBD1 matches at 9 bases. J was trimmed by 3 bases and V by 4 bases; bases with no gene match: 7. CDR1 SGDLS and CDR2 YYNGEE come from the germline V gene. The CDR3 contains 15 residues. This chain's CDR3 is CASSSNRGRYTEAFF. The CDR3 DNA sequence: TGTGCCAGCAGCTCTAACAGGGGGCGGTACACTGAAGCTTTCTTT.

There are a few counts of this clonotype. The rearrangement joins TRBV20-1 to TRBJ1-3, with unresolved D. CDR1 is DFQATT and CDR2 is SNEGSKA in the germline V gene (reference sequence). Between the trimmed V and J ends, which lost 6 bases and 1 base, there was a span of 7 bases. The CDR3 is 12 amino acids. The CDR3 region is CSAAGSGNTIYF. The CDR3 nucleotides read TGCAGTGCAGCCGGATCTGGAAACACCATATATTTT.

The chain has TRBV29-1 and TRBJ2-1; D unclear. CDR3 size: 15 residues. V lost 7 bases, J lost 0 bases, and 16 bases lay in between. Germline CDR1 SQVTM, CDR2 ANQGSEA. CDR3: CSAARVLPSYNEQFF. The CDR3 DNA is TGCAGCGCCGCCCGGGTACTTCCCTCCTACAATGAGCAGTTCTTC.

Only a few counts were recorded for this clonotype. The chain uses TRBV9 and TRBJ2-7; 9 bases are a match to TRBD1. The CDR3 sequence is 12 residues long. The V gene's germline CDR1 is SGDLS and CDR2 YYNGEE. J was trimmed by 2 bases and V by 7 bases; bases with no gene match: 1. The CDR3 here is CASGQGTYEQYF. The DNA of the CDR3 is TGTGCCAGCGGACAGGGGACCTACGAGCAGTACTTC. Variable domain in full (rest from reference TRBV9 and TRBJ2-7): DSGVTQTPKHLITATGQRVTLRCSPRSGDLSVYWYQQSLDQGLQFLIQYYNGEERAKGNILERFSAQQFPDLHSELNLSSLELGDSALYFCASGQGTYEQYFGPGTRLTVT.

The CDR3 spells CASSPLAGGWETQYF. DNA of the CDR3: TGTGCCAGCAGCCCCCTAGCGGGAGGGTGGGAGACCCAGTACTTC. The chain carries TRBV7-2 and TRBJ2-5; TRBD2 aligns across 12 bases. V shed 5 bases, J shed 5 bases, and the junction held 6 bases outside the gene matches. The germline CDR1 and CDR2 sequences are SGHTA and FQGNSA. The CDR3 loop spans 15 amino acids.

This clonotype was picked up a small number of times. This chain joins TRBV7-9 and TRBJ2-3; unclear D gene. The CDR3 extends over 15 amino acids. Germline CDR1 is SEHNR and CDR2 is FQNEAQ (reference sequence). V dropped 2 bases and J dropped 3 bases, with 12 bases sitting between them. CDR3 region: CASSLNTRVTDTQYF. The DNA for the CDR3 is TGTGCCAGCAGCTTAAACACTCGGGTAACAGATACGCAGTATTTT.

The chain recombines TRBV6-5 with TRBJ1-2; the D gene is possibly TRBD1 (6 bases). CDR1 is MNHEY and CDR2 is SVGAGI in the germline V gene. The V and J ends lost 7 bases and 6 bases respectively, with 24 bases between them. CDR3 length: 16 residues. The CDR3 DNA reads TGTGCCAGCATCGGGGCAGGGGCCTTGTTAAGGGATGGCTACACCTTC. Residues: CASIGAGALLRDGYTF.

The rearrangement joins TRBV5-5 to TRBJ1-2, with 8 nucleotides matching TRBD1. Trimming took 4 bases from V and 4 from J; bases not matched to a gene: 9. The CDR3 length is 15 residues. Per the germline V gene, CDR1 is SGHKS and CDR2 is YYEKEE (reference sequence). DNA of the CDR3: TGTGCCAGCAGCCCACAGGGGGGCCTTTCCTATGGCTACACCTTC. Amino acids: CASSPQGGLSYGYTF.

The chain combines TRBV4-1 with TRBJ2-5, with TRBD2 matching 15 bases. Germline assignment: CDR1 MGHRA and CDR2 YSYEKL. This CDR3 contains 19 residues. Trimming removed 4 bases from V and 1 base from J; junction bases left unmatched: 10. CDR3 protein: CASSRLPPGLAGGQETQYF. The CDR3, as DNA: TGCGCCAGCAGCCGACTCCCCCCGGGACTAGCGGGAGGCCAAGAGACCCAGTACTTC.

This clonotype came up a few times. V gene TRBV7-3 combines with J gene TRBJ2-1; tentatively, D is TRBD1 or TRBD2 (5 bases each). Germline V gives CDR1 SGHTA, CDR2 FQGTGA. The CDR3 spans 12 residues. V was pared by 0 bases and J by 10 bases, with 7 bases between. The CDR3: CASSLTGEEQFF. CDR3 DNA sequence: TGTGCCAGCAGCTTAACGGGGGAAGAGCAGTTCTTC.

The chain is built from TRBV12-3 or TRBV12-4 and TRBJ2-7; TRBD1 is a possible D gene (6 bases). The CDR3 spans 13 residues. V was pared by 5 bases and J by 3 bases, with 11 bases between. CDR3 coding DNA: TGTGCCAGCAGTGCGGACAGCCTCTACGAGCAGTACTTC. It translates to CASSADSLYEQYF.

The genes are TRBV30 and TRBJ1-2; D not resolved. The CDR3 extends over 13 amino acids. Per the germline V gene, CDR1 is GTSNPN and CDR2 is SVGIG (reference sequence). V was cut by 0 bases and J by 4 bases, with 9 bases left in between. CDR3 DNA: TGTGCCTGGAGTGTGGACGGAATCTATGGCTACACCTTC. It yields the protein CAWSVDGIYGYTF.

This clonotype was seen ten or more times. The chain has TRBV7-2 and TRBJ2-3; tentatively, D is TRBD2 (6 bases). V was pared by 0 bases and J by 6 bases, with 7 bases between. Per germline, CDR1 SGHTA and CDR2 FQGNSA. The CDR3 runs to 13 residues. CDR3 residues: CASSLASGDTQYF. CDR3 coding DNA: TGTGCCAGCAGCTTAGCTAGCGGCGATACGCAGTATTTT.

CDR3 in amino acids: CASSLAGSDYGYTF. The DNA of the CDR3 is TGTGCCAGCAGCTTAGCGGGCTCAGACTATGGCTACACCTTC. The J gene is TRBJ1-2, the V gene TRBV7-9; D is unclear. The CDR3 runs to 14 residues. V gave up 0 bases and J gave up 3 bases, with 8 bases separating them. Germline loops: CDR1 SEHNR, CDR2 FQNEAQ (reference sequence).

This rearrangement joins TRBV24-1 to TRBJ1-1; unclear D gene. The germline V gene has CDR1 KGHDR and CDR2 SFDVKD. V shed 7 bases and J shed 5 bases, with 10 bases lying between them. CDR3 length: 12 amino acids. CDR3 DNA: TGTGCCACCAGAGGCAGTGGGACTGAAGCTTTCTTT. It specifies CATRGSGTEAFF.